Shown below are 28 T cell receptor beta chains from a single sample sequenced in a study of cytomegalovirus exposure and HLA in healthy donors. PCR was performed using 60 Vbeta and 13 Jbeta primers. Repertoires were generated with immunoSEQ multiplex PCR, while TCRdb's copy carries only in-frame clones and drops some. The sample records approximately 170,000 clones, roughly 80% being singletons. The specimen sequenced was PBMCs. The source of these receptors is a male donor in good health and CMV-seronegative.

J is TRBJ2-7 and V is TRBV7-2; TRBD2 matches at 12 bases. Trimming at V came to 1 base and at J to 6 bases, leaving 4 bases not matched to a gene. The CDR3 contains 15 residues. Looked up from germline, CDR1 is SGHTA and CDR2 is FQGNSA. For the CDR3, the DNA is TGTGCCAGCAGCTTAGTACTAGCGGGAGGCGGCGAGCAGTACTTC. This codes for CASSLVLAGGGEQYF. The full variable domain, with the rest looked up from reference TRBV7-2 and TRBJ2-7, is GAGVSQSPSNKVTEKGKDVELRCDPISGHTALYWYRQSLGQGLEFLIYFQGNSAPDKSGLPSDRFSAERTGGSVSTLTIQRTQQEDSAVYLCASSLVLAGGGEQYFGPGTRLTVT.

V gene TRBV28 combines with J gene TRBJ2-7, with a possible D match to TRBD2 (7 bases). Trimming took off 6 bases at V and 1 base at J, with 16 bases between the two ends. Germline V CDR1 and CDR2: MDHEN, SYDVKM. This CDR3 has 15 residues. Here the CDR3 DNA reads TGTGCCAGCAGGCAATCGGGGGGCCGGTCCTACGAGCAGTACTTC. Its protein product is CASRQSGGRSYEQYF.

This clone appeared a single time. The chain uses TRBV25-1 and TRBJ2-3; D gene ambiguous. V was pared by 2 bases and J by 2 bases, with 11 bases between. Looked up from germline, CDR1 is MGHDK and CDR2 is SYGVNS. This CDR3 region has 15 residues. The CDR3 nucleotides read TGTGCCAGCAGTGAACATCGACTTATCACAGATACGCAGTATTTT. Amino acids: CASSEHRLITDTQYF.

The rearrangement joins TRBV6-1 to TRBJ2-5; 9 positions agree with TRBD1. The CDR3 contains 17 residues. The germline CDR1 and CDR2 sequences are MNHNS and SASEGT. V was clipped by 0 bases and J by 0 bases; unmatched bases: 5. CDR3 in DNA: TGTGCCAGCAGTGAAGCAGGACAGGGGTCGTACCAAGAGACCCAGTACTTC. Translating it yields CASSEAGQGSYQETQYF.

The gene calls are TRBV9 and TRBJ2-7; D is possibly TRBD1 (6 bases). V was clipped by 0 bases and J by 2 bases, with 9 bases between them. Germline loops: CDR1 SGDLS, CDR2 YYNGEE. This CDR3 spans 14 amino acids. The CDR3 loop reads CASSVGQVAYEQYF. The CDR3 coding sequence is TGTGCCAGCAGCGTAGGACAGGTTGCCTACGAGCAGTACTTC.

The J gene is TRBJ2-1, the V gene TRBV7-3; D is undetermined. CDR1 is SGHTA and CDR2 is FQGTGA in the germline V gene. This CDR3 has 15 residues. V dropped 7 bases and J dropped 4 bases, with 17 bases sitting between them. The CDR3 region is CASNSEYGSYNEQFF. In nucleotides, the CDR3 is TGTGCCAGCAACTCCGAGTACGGGTCTTACAATGAGCAGTTCTTC.

The rearrangement joins TRBV10-3 to TRBJ2-2, with 10 bases that match TRBD1. Germline V gene data show CDR1 as ENHRY and CDR2 as SYGVKD. V lost 3 bases to trimming and J lost 7 bases; unmatched junction nucleotides: 8. The CDR3 loop spans 16 amino acids. This chain's CDR3 is CAISERPGQGSGELFF. The CDR3 DNA sequence: TGTGCCATCAGTGAACGACCGGGACAGGGGAGCGGGGAGCTGTTTTTT.

This chain connects TRBV29-1 to TRBJ2-1; TRBD2 matches 15 bases. The CDR3 totals 19 residues. Germline-derived CDR1 and CDR2 are SQVTM and ANQGSEA. V was clipped by 6 bases and J by 0 bases; unmatched bases: 12. The CDR3 DNA sequence: TGCAGCGTCGTGGACGGGACTAGCGGGAGGACAAGCTCCTACAATGAGCAGTTCTTC. Translation gives CSVVDGTSGRTSSYNEQFF.

The rearrangement uses TRBV11-2 and TRBJ1-3, with 8 bases matching TRBD1. The CDR3 runs to 14 residues. The germline gives CDR1 SGHAT, CDR2 FQNNGV. The junction had 3 bases not matched to a gene; V was cut back by 5 bases and J by 3 bases. CDR3 in DNA: TGTGCCAGCAGCAGGACAGGGTTTGGAAACACCATATATTTT. Translating it yields CASSRTGFGNTIYF.

V and J are TRBV27 and TRBJ2-3; 9 positions agree with TRBD2. Germline CDR1 and CDR2: MNHEY and SMNVEV (reference sequence). V lost 3 bases to trimming and J lost 1 base; unmatched junction nucleotides: 11. This CDR3 is built from 18 residues. This chain's CDR3 is CASSFLPPERGGTDTQYF. CDR3 bases: TGTGCCAGCAGTTTTCTCCCCCCAGAGCGGGGGGGCACAGATACGCAGTATTTT.

The J gene is TRBJ2-1, the V gene TRBV9; D is unresolved. The V gene lost 0 bases and the J gene lost 5 bases, with 9 bases spanning the gap. The V gene's germline CDR1 is SGDLS and CDR2 YYNGEE. This CDR3 spans 14 amino acids. The CDR3 nucleotides are TGTGCCAGCAGCGTAGTCGAAGCCAACAATGAGCAGTTCTTC. This codes for CASSVVEANNEQFF.

The chain links TRBV7-9 to TRBJ2-7; 11 bases fit TRBD1. Unmatched junction bases numbered 5, after V lost 0 bases and J lost 4 bases. This CDR3 is 16 amino acids long. From germline, CDR1 is SEHNR and CDR2 FQNEAQ (reference sequence). CDR3 in amino acids: CASSLARGTGGYEQYF. CDR3 DNA: TGTGCCAGCAGCTTAGCGCGGGGGACAGGGGGATACGAGCAGTACTTC.

This clone was seen just once. This rearrangement joins TRBV7-2 to TRBJ2-5, with D hard to call. V lost 1 base and J lost 11, with 14 bases in between. Germline CDR1 reads SGHTA; CDR2 reads FQGNSA. There are 13 residues in the CDR3. The CDR3 sequence: CASSLDGSYGQYF. CDR3 DNA sequence: TGTGCCAGCAGCTTAGACGGATCCTACGGGCAGTACTTC.

This chain uses TRBV5-1 with TRBJ2-5; D gene unclear. The CDR3 extends over 13 amino acids. Germline CDR1 reads SGHRS; CDR2 reads YFSETQ. V dropped 0 bases and J dropped 5 bases, with 8 bases sitting between them. The chain's CDR3 is CASSLGQVETQYF. CDR3 bases: TGCGCCAGCAGCTTGGGGCAGGTTGAGACCCAGTACTTC.

This sequence joins TRBV11-2 and TRBJ1-1; 7 nucleotides line up with TRBD1. Looked up from germline, CDR1 is SGHAT and CDR2 is FQNNGV. The CDR3 is 14 amino acids. Trimming at V came to 1 base and at J to 6 bases, leaving 5 bases not matched to a gene. The CDR3 sequence: CASSLGAGGAEAFF. For the CDR3, the DNA is TGTGCCAGCAGCTTAGGGGCAGGGGGAGCTGAAGCTTTCTTT.

The genes are TRBV29-1 and TRBJ1-1; D gene unclear. Germline V gene sequence: CDR1 SQVTM, CDR2 ANQGSEA. With 3 bases removed from V and 3 bases from J, the gap between germline ends came to 8 bases. This CDR3 is 12 amino acids long. The CDR3 here is CSVEGRDTEAFF. Here the CDR3 DNA reads TGCAGCGTTGAGGGCAGAGACACTGAAGCTTTCTTT.

The sample holds one count of this clone. The chain couples TRBV5-1 to TRBJ2-7, with TRBD1 matching over 7 bases. V shed 4 bases, J shed 2 bases, and the junction held 9 bases outside the gene matches. Germline CDR1 is SGHRS and CDR2 is YFSETQ. This CDR3 has 15 amino acids. CDR3 sequence reads: CASSDSGGSPYEQYF. CDR3 in DNA: TGCGCCAGCAGCGACTCAGGGGGTTCCCCCTACGAGCAGTACTTC.

The chain employs TRBV9 and TRBJ2-1; TRBD2 aligns across 9 bases. CDR1 SGDLS and CDR2 YYNGEE come from the germline V gene. This CDR3 region has 18 residues. Germline trimming cut 4 bases from V and 0 bases from J; bases unmatched to any gene: 11. CDR3 residues: CASSSRGSGSSSYNEQFF. The CDR3 DNA follows: TGTGCCAGCAGCTCCCGCGGTAGCGGGAGCAGCTCCTACAATGAGCAGTTCTTC.

The V and J genes are TRBV18 and TRBJ2-5; TRBD1 agrees at 9 bases. Germline lookup yields CDR1 KGHSH and CDR2 LQKENI. The CDR3 contains 16 residues. The trim removed 4 bases at V and 5 bases at J, leaving 11 bases unmatched. The CDR3 DNA follows: TGTGCCAGCTCACTGCGACCGGGACAGGGTATGGAGACCCAGTACTTC. It translates to CASSLRPGQGMETQYF. Variable domain in full (rest from reference TRBV18 and TRBJ2-5): NAGVMQNPRHLVRRRGQEARLRCSPMKGHSHVYWYRQLPEEGLKFMVYLQKENIIDESGMPKERFSAEFPKEGPSILRIQQVVRGDSAAYFCASSLRPGQGMETQYFGPGTRLLVL.

The gene calls are TRBV5-4 and TRBJ2-2, with D possibly being TRBD1 (7 bases). The V end lost 7 bases, the J end lost 2 bases, and 15 bases lay between the germline ends. In germline, CDR1 is SGHNT, CDR2 YYREEE (reference sequence). This CDR3 has 15 amino acids. CDR3 region: CASSQEGANTGELFF. CDR3 nucleotides: TGTGCCAGCTCCCAGGAGGGGGCCAACACCGGGGAGCTGTTTTTT.

The chain employs TRBV6-6 and TRBJ2-7; 9 bases agree with TRBD1. V lost 4 bases to trimming and J lost 6 bases; unmatched junction nucleotides: 4. Germline CDR1 and CDR2: MNHNY and SVGAGI (reference sequence). CDR3 size: 13 residues. The CDR3 coding sequence is TGTGCCAGCAGTTCCTCGGGACAGGGCGAGCAGTACTTC. Protein sequence: CASSSSGQGEQYF.

This chain uses TRBV13 with TRBJ2-3; 11 bases line up with TRBD2. Germline loops: CDR1 PRHDT, CDR2 FYEKMQ (reference sequence). The J segment lost 8 bases and the V segment lost 5 bases, leaving 12 bases of the junction unmatched. This CDR3 spans 16 amino acids. Here the CDR3 reads CASSHTGTSGPGTQYF. For the CDR3, the DNA is TGTGCCAGCAGCCATACCGGGACTAGCGGACCGGGTACGCAGTATTTT.

About this clone itself: Other nucleotide sequences in the sample specify the same CDR3. The genes are TRBV28 and TRBJ2-7, with D perhaps TRBD1 (6 bases). Per the germline V gene, CDR1 is MDHEN and CDR2 is SYDVKM. V was cut by 7 bases and J by 4 bases, with 11 bases left in between. The CDR3 extends over 12 amino acids. The CDR3 DNA reads TGTGCCAGCACAGACAGGCTTTACGAGCAGTACTTC. Translating gives CASTDRLYEQYF. Together with reference TRBV28 and TRBJ2-7, the CDR3 gives the full variable domain: DVKVTQSSRYLVKRTGEKVFLECVQDMDHENMFWYRQDPGLGLRLIYFSYDVKMKEKGDIPEGYSVSREKKERFSLILESASTNQTSMYLCASTDRLYEQYFGPGTRLTVT.

The chain employs TRBV11-1 and TRBJ1-2, with D perhaps matching TRBD1 (6 bases). The CDR3 sequence is 13 residues long. V was shortened by 1 base and J by 6 bases, with 9 bases between the two germline ends. Germline CDR1 is SGHAT and CDR2 is FQDESV (reference sequence). The CDR3 loop is CASSLVGGDGYTF. The DNA of the CDR3 is TGTGCCAGCAGCTTAGTTGGGGGCGATGGCTACACCTTC.

CDR3 in amino acids: CASSKGQGPFNEQYF. The CDR3, as DNA: TGTGCCAGCAGCAAGGGACAGGGACCTTTTAACGAGCAGTACTTC. This chain connects TRBV14 to TRBJ2-7; 9 positions match TRBD1. Germline lookup yields CDR1 SGHDN and CDR2 FVKESK. Trimming took 5 bases from V and 5 from J; bases not matched to a gene: 10. CDR3 length equals 15 residues.

This clone occurred a few times. This chain links TRBV7-2 with TRBJ2-7, with D perhaps matching TRBD2 (6 bases). V was trimmed by 6 bases and J by 1 base, leaving 13 bases between them. Per the germline V gene, CDR1 is SGHTA and CDR2 is FQGNSA. This CDR3 contains 14 residues. The CDR3 spells CASRPIRGSYEQYF. CDR3 DNA sequence: TGTGCCAGCAGACCCATTCGGGGGTCCTACGAGCAGTACTTC.

This chain uses TRBV4-3 with TRBJ2-7, with 8 bases matching TRBD1. V dropped 0 bases and J dropped 0; count of bases not matched to a gene: 7. CDR1 and CDR2 from the germline V gene are LGHNA and YSLEER. CDR3 length equals 17 residues. The CDR3 DNA follows: TGCGCCAGCAGCCAAGAAGTGGCAGGGGGCCTCTCCTACGAGCAGTACTTC. Protein product: CASSQEVAGGLSYEQYF.

The chain couples TRBV29-1 to TRBJ2-5, with a possible D match to TRBD1 (6 bases). CDR1 and CDR2 from the germline V gene are SQVTM and ANQGSEA. The V end lost 6 bases, the J end lost 5 bases, and 22 bases lay between the germline ends. There are 15 residues in the CDR3. The CDR3 here is CSVAQGSVFSETQYF. The CDR3 nucleotides are TGCAGCGTGGCACAGGGATCAGTATTCTCGGAGACCCAGTACTTC.